Below, 27 T cell receptor beta chains from the same sample are listed, as sequenced in a study of OX40 agonist ivuxolimab in advanced cancers. Using immunoSEQ multiplex PCR, the repertoire was profiled, and TCRdb retains in-frame clones only, with some absent. The sample lists 83,000 or so clones; approximately 79% were seen once. The sequences come from CD4+ or CD8+ T cells sorted from blood, collected in a trial of the OX40 agonist ivuxolimab. These receptor sequences come from an adult with an advanced solid tumor such as melanoma, head and neck, liver or kidney cancer.

This clone was observed a handful of times. The chain couples TRBV2 to TRBJ1-2; 8 bases agree with TRBD1. CDR3 length: 13 amino acids. Trimming removed 6 bases from V and 4 bases from J; junction bases left unmatched: 4. Germline V gene data show CDR1 as SNHLY and CDR2 as FYNNEI. The DNA of the CDR3 is TGTGCCAGCAGCGAGGACAGGGCCTATGGCTACACCTTC. It specifies CASSEDRAYGYTF.

The chain joins TRBV21-1 to TRBJ2-5; the table's D call, TRBD2, was not checked against the DNA. TRBV21-1 is recorded as a pseudogene. CDR3 size: 16 residues. As DNA, the CDR3 is TGTGCCAGCAGCAAAGGATGTTACGGAGAAGAAGAGACCCAGTACTTC. It specifies CASSKGCYGEEETQYF.

This rearrangement joins TRBV27 to TRBJ2-2, with D perhaps matching TRBD1 (6 bases). The CDR3 consists of 15 residues. Trimming shortened V by 4 bases and J by 2 bases, and 11 bases separated the two germline ends. Germline V gene data show CDR1 as MNHEY and CDR2 as SMNVEV (reference sequence). The CDR3 region is CASSYSTGNTGELFF. DNA for the CDR3: TGTGCCAGCAGTTACTCGACAGGCAACACCGGGGAGCTGTTTTTT.

This chain connects TRBV7-9 to TRBJ1-1; perhaps TRBD1 as D (6 bases). CDR1 is SEHNR and CDR2 is FQNEAQ in the germline V gene (reference sequence). V was shortened by 9 bases and J by 0 bases, with 8 bases between the two germline ends. The CDR3 covers 12 residues. The CDR3 is CASNRVNTEAFF. The CDR3 nucleotides are TGTGCCAGTAACAGGGTGAACACTGAAGCTTTCTTT. The variable domain in full, completed from reference TRBV7-9 and TRBJ1-1, reads DTGVSQNPRHKITKRGQNVTFRCDPISEHNRLYWYRQTLGQGPEFLTYFQNEAQLEKSRLLSDRFSAERPKGSFSTLEIQRTEQGDSAMYLCASNRVNTEAFFGQGTRLTVV.

This CDR3 is CASSVRGGYTF. The CDR3, as DNA: TGTGCCAGCAGCGTAAGGGGCGGCTACACCTTC. The chain couples TRBV5-4 to TRBJ1-2; D possibly corresponds to TRBD1 (5 bases). This CDR3 has 11 amino acids. CDR1 is SGHNT and CDR2 is YYREEE in the germline V gene (reference sequence). Trimming removed 4 bases from V and 8 bases from J, with 9 bases in between.

J is TRBJ1-2 and V is TRBV19; no clear D. Trimming stripped 3 bases from V and 4 bases from J, with 9 bases between. Germline assignment: CDR1 LNHDA and CDR2 SQIVND (reference sequence). The CDR3 length is 13 residues. CDR3 DNA: TGTGCCAGTAGTATGACGAACCTCTATGGCTACACCTTC. It codes for CASSMTNLYGYTF.

This clone was recorded once. This chain uses TRBV4-1 with TRBJ1-2; D gene unclear. This CDR3 is 14 amino acids long. The germline V gene encodes CDR1 MGHRA and CDR2 YSYEKL. Trimming shortened V by 0 bases and J by 7 bases, and 12 bases separated the two germline ends. The CDR3 is CASSQDLGIAGYTF. Here the CDR3 DNA reads TGCGCCAGCAGCCAAGACCTGGGTATAGCTGGCTACACCTTC.

This sequence joins TRBV7-9 and TRBJ2-1; 13 nucleotides line up with TRBD2. From germline, CDR1 is SEHNR and CDR2 FQNEAQ (reference sequence). The trim removed 5 bases at V and 5 bases at J, leaving 3 bases unmatched. The CDR3 is 15 amino acids. The DNA of the CDR3 is TGTGCCAGCAGCCAACTAGCGGGGGGGGACAATGAGCAGTTCTTC. Translation gives CASSQLAGGDNEQFF.

The J gene is TRBJ2-3, the V gene TRBV4-3; D is unclear. The germline CDR1 and CDR2 sequences are LGHNA and YSLEER. CDR3 size: 15 residues. V was cut by 0 bases and J by 4 bases, with 11 bases left in between. CDR3 loop: CASSQDALGADTQYF. CDR3 coding DNA: TGCGCCAGCAGCCAAGATGCCCTGGGCGCAGATACGCAGTATTTT.

V usage is TRBV6-6 and J usage is TRBJ1-2; D uncertain. Per germline, CDR1 MNHNY and CDR2 SVGAGI (reference sequence). The V end lost 6 bases, the J end lost 4 bases, and 12 bases lay between the germline ends. This CDR3 is built from 13 residues. In nucleotides, the CDR3 is TGTGCCAGCAGCCCCGCTGAGGTCTATGGCTACACCTTC. Amino acid sequence: CASSPAEVYGYTF.

The chain combines TRBV5-6 with TRBJ2-5; a possible D gene is TRBD2 (7 bases). Germline V CDR1 and CDR2: SGHDT, YYEEEE. Trimming cost V 0 bases and J 4 bases, with 16 bases left between them. The CDR3 spans 16 residues. The CDR3 is CASSLVGSGGAETQYF. For the CDR3, the DNA is TGTGCCAGCAGCTTGGTTGGGTCGGGGGGCGCAGAGACCCAGTACTTC.

The sample holds a few counts of this clone. V and J are TRBV28 and TRBJ1-2; D unclear. Germline CDR1 MDHEN, CDR2 SYDVKM. V gave up 7 bases and J gave up 8 bases, with 17 bases separating them. CDR3 length: 13 amino acids. The CDR3 coding sequence is TGTGCCAGCACCGTGGATGGGAAACGGGGCTACACCTTC. It yields the protein CASTVDGKRGYTF.

This clone was seen more than once but under ten times. This chain connects TRBV9 to TRBJ1-2; D possibly corresponds to TRBD1 (5 bases). Trimming shortened V by 4 bases and J by 2 bases, and 15 bases separated the two germline ends. The CDR3 totals 15 residues. The V gene's germline CDR1 is SGDLS and CDR2 YYNGEE. The CDR3 loop is CASSSTQGDNYGYTF. DNA of the CDR3: TGTGCCAGCAGCTCCACCCAGGGCGACAACTATGGCTACACCTTC.

The gene calls are TRBV7-9 and TRBJ1-5; no definite D call. Deletions cut 5 bases from V and 9 bases from J, with 17 bases between. CDR3 size: 14 residues. Germline V gene data show CDR1 as SEHNR and CDR2 as FQNEAQ (reference sequence). DNA of the CDR3: TGTGCCAGCAGCCCTCTGGGCGGAGAGGCGCCCCAGCATTTT. This encodes CASSPLGGEAPQHF. Full variable domain (rest looked up from reference TRBV7-9 and TRBJ1-5): DTGVSQNPRHKITKRGQNVTFRCDPISEHNRLYWYRQTLGQGPEFLTYFQNEAQLEKSRLLSDRFSAERPKGSFSTLEIQRTEQGDSAMYLCASSPLGGEAPQHFGDGTRLSIL.

The chain couples TRBV5-1 to TRBJ1-6; D gene unclear. The CDR3 sequence is 15 residues long. Germline CDR1 is SGHRS and CDR2 is YFSETQ. Trimming cost V 4 bases and J 10 bases, with 18 bases left between them. The CDR3 DNA follows: TGCGCCAGCAGCCCCGTGGCAATAGAAGGCTCACCCCTCCACTTT. This gives the protein CASSPVAIEGSPLHF.

The chain combines TRBV6-6 with TRBJ2-5, with 8 nucleotides matching TRBD2. This CDR3 has 15 amino acids. J gave up 8 bases and V 0 bases, and 8 bases lay outside the gene matches. Germline CDR1 and CDR2: MNHNY and SVGAGI (reference sequence). DNA for the CDR3: TGTGCCAGCAGTTACTCTGAAACTAGCGGTGAAACCCAGTACTTC. Its translation: CASSYSETSGETQYF.

The V call is TRBV19, the J call TRBJ2-1; 7 bases line up with TRBD2. Germline loops: CDR1 LNHDA, CDR2 SQIVND (reference sequence). This CDR3 has 15 amino acids. The trim removed 6 bases at V and 1 base at J, leaving 6 bases unmatched. Written as DNA, the CDR3 is TGTGCCAGTAGATCTCGGGGGGTTTCCTACAATGAGCAGTTCTTC. It encodes CASRSRGVSYNEQFF.

The chain has TRBV5-4 and TRBJ1-2; TRBD1 might be the D (5 bases). The CDR3 length is 13 residues. Germline lookup yields CDR1 SGHNT and CDR2 YYREEE (reference sequence). Trimming left V 1 base short and J 2 bases short, with 6 bases between. CDR3 coding DNA: TGTGCCAGCAGCTTGCCAGGGAACTATGGCTACACCTTC. Translating it yields CASSLPGNYGYTF.

The rearrangement uses TRBV11-3 and TRBJ2-5; TRBD2 aligns across 14 bases. V trimming: 4 bases; J trimming: 2 bases; junction bases outside the gene matches: 3. Germline loops: CDR1 SGHNT, CDR2 YENEEA. The length of the CDR3 is 16 residues. The CDR3 nucleotides read TGTGCCAGCAGCTCGGGACTAGCGGGGGAACAAGAGACCCAGTACTTC. Its protein is CASSSGLAGEQETQYF. Full variable domain (missing parts from reference TRBV11-3 and TRBJ2-5): EAGVVQSPRYKIIEKKQPVAFWCNPISGHNTLYWYLQNLGQGPELLIRYENEEAVDDSQLPKDRFSAERLKGVDSTLKIQPAELGDSAVYLCASSSGLAGEQETQYFGPGTRLLVL.

The chain carries TRBV5-5 and TRBJ1-5; 7 bases are shared with TRBD1. Germline loops: CDR1 SGHKS, CDR2 YYEKEE (reference sequence). V shed 2 bases and J 5 bases; nucleotides not matched to a gene: 4. The CDR3 runs 14 residues. CDR3 sequence: CASSFTDRDQPQHF. The CDR3 DNA is TGTGCCAGCAGCTTTACAGACAGGGATCAGCCCCAGCATTTT.

This rearrangement joins TRBV12-5 to TRBJ1-4; no clear D. The CDR3 spans 14 residues. With 6 bases removed from V and 0 bases from J, the gap between germline ends came to 8 bases. Germline-derived CDR1 and CDR2 are LGHNT and FRNRAP. The CDR3 DNA is TGTGCTAGTGGACTACTTCCAACTAATGAAAAACTGTTTTTT. Protein product: CASGLLPTNEKLFF.

The chain recombines TRBV28 with TRBJ2-1; 7 bases fit TRBD1. V gave up 2 bases and J gave up 4 bases; unmatched junction bases: 11. CDR1 and CDR2 (germline): MDHEN, SYDVKM. There are 17 residues in the CDR3. The CDR3 loop reads CASSLSEGAGLYNEQFF. The CDR3 DNA reads as TGTGCCAGCAGTTTAAGCGAGGGGGCCGGTTTATACAATGAGCAGTTCTTC.

The rearrangement links TRBV7-9 to TRBJ1-1; 8 positions agree with TRBD1. The germline gives CDR1 SEHNR, CDR2 FQNEAQ (reference sequence). V dropped 1 base and J dropped 5; count of bases not matched to a gene: 9. The CDR3 covers 16 residues. The chain's CDR3 is CASSLVSGQGGTEAFF. In nucleotides, the CDR3 is TGTGCCAGCAGCTTAGTAAGTGGACAGGGAGGTACTGAAGCTTTCTTT. The whole variable domain, filled in from reference TRBV7-9 and TRBJ1-1, reads DTGVSQNPRHKITKRGQNVTFRCDPISEHNRLYWYRQTLGQGPEFLTYFQNEAQLEKSRLLSDRFSAERPKGSFSTLEIQRTEQGDSAMYLCASSLVSGQGGTEAFFGQGTRLTVV.

The rearrangement joins TRBV4-1 to TRBJ2-7; D possibly uses TRBD1 or TRBD2 (7 bases each). The germline V gene has CDR1 MGHRA and CDR2 YSYEKL. Trimming removed 3 bases at V and 0 bases at J, with 24 bases between. The CDR3 sequence is 19 residues long. The CDR3 sequence: CASSQPRVQGRASSYEQYF. The DNA of the CDR3 is TGCGCCAGCAGCCAGCCAAGGGTACAGGGGAGGGCGAGCTCCTACGAGCAGTACTTC.

This clone appeared once. The V and J genes are TRBV6-5 and TRBJ2-5; the D call may be TRBD1 or TRBD2 (6 bases each). CDR3 length: 16 residues. Germline V gene data show CDR1 as MNHEY and CDR2 as SVGAGI. The germline V and J ends were trimmed by 0 bases and 8 bases, with 19 bases remaining between them. This CDR3 reads CASSYSFQSGDNTQYF. The CDR3 region has the DNA TGTGCCAGCAGTTACTCGTTTCAGTCGGGGGACAACACCCAGTACTTC.

V and J are TRBV5-6 and TRBJ1-3, with 8 bases matching TRBD1. This CDR3 comprises 13 residues. The V and J ends lost 2 bases and 7 bases, in that order; junction bases with no gene match: 2. Germline assignment: CDR1 SGHDT and CDR2 YYEEEE. The CDR3 sequence is CASSFSGGNTIYF. CDR3 in DNA: TGTGCCAGCAGCTTTTCAGGGGGCAACACCATATATTTT.

The rearrangement uses TRBV4-3 and TRBJ1-6; D uncertain. This CDR3 spans 15 amino acids. Trimming stripped 4 bases from V and 6 bases from J, with 13 bases between. The germline gives CDR1 LGHNA, CDR2 YSLEER. CDR3: CASSRQPRTNSPLHF. CDR3 DNA sequence: TGCGCCAGCAGCCGCCAACCCAGGACTAATTCACCCCTCCACTTT.